Below, 18 T cell receptor beta chains from the same sample are listed, as sequenced in a study of shared clonotypes between healthy human individuals. Sequenced by immunoSEQ multiplex PCR; TCRdb stores in-frame clones only, minus some. The sample includes some 1 million clones, 65% to 75% of them seen just once. What was sequenced was memory CD4+ T cells sorted from blood. The sample's subset: CD45RA-negative fraction. These receptors originate from a man aged 18-30 years in good health.

This clone has more than one count but fewer than ten. The V and J genes are TRBV5-1 and TRBJ2-7; 11 bases are a match to TRBD1. V was pared by 6 bases and J by 6 bases, with 8 bases of the junction left unmatched. The CDR3 extends over 14 amino acids. Per the germline V gene, CDR1 is SGHRS and CDR2 is YFSETQ. CDR3 amino acids: CASTPDRGRGEQYF. CDR3 nucleotide sequence: TGCGCCAGCACCCCGGACAGGGGGCGCGGCGAGCAGTACTTC.

This clone was seen a handful of times. This CDR3 is CASSVRGGGNYGYTF. The CDR3, as DNA: TGTGCCAGCAGTGTCCGGGGAGGGGGCAACTATGGCTACACCTTC. This chain connects TRBV28 to TRBJ1-2, with TRBD1 identical over 7 bases. Per the germline V gene, CDR1 is MDHEN and CDR2 is SYDVKM. The trim removed 5 bases at V and 2 bases at J, leaving 8 bases unmatched. CDR3 length: 15 residues.

The DNA for the CDR3 is TGTGCCAGCAGCTTAGGGGACTACTACAATGAGCAGTTCTTC. This codes for CASSLGDYYNEQFF. V gene TRBV7-8 combines with J gene TRBJ2-1, with 7 bases identical to TRBD2. Per the germline V gene, CDR1 is SGHVS and CDR2 is FQNEAQ. This CDR3 has 14 amino acids. J was trimmed by 3 bases and V by 1 base; bases with no gene match: 0. Combining the CDR3 with reference TRBV7-8 and TRBJ2-1 gives the whole variable domain GAGVSQSPRYKVAKRGQDVALRCDPISGHVSLFWYQQALGQGPEFLTYFQNEAQLDKSGLPSDRFFAERPEGSVSTLKIQRTQQEDSAVYLCASSLGDYYNEQFFGPGTRLTVL.

The chain couples TRBV5-6 to TRBJ1-6, with D perhaps matching TRBD1 (6 bases). CDR3 length: 14 amino acids. Looked up from germline, CDR1 is SGHDT and CDR2 is YYEEEE. The V end lost 2 bases, the J end lost 8 bases, and 11 bases lay between the germline ends. CDR3 protein: CASSLGDRYSPLHF. The DNA for the CDR3 is TGTGCCAGCAGCTTAGGAGACAGGTATTCACCCCTCCACTTT.

The V call is TRBV19, the J call TRBJ1-5; D is uncertain. CDR1 is LNHDA and CDR2 is SQIVND in the germline V gene (reference sequence). The V end lost 1 base, the J end lost 1 base, and 8 bases lay between the germline ends. CDR3 size: 15 residues. The CDR3 sequence is CASSIGSVSNQPQHF. Here the CDR3 DNA reads TGTGCCAGTAGTATAGGTTCGGTCAGCAATCAGCCCCAGCATTTT.

CDR3 sequence reads: CASSDPGLPVQYF. DNA of the CDR3: TGTGCCAGCAGTGATCCCGGACTTCCCGTTCAGTACTTC. The V gene is TRBV25-1, the J gene TRBJ2-4, with D perhaps matching TRBD2 (5 bases). CDR1 and CDR2 (germline): MGHDK, SYGVNS. The CDR3 is 13 amino acids. V shed 3 bases and J shed 11 bases, with 14 bases lying between them.

V gene TRBV7-6 combines with J gene TRBJ2-1; D is tentatively TRBD1 or TRBD2 (5 bases each). The CDR3 is 13 residues long. Germline V gene lookup returns CDR1 SGHVS and CDR2 FNYEAQ. Trimming cost V 5 bases and J 8 bases, with 13 bases left between them. CDR3 amino acids: CASSLLRGDEQFF. The CDR3 coding sequence is TGTGCCAGCAGCCTCCTCCGAGGGGATGAGCAGTTCTTC.

V gene TRBV7-2 combines with J gene TRBJ2-3; D is possibly TRBD2 (6 bases). Germline CDR1 is SGHTA and CDR2 is FQGNSA. Deletions cut 6 bases from V and 4 bases from J, with 11 bases between. The CDR3 has 13 amino acids. This CDR3 is CASSYTSSDTQYF. The CDR3 DNA follows: TGTGCCAGCAGTTATACTAGCTCAGATACGCAGTATTTT. Combining the CDR3 with reference TRBV7-2 and TRBJ2-3 gives the whole variable domain GAGVSQSPSNKVTEKGKDVELRCDPISGHTALYWYRQSLGQGLEFLIYFQGNSAPDKSGLPSDRFSAERTGGSVSTLTIQRTQQEDSAVYLCASSYTSSDTQYFGPGTRLTVL.

The chain carries TRBV2 and TRBJ2-3; 11 bases align to TRBD2. The V segment lost 7 bases and the J segment 1 base; nucleotides outside the gene matches: 4. This CDR3 contains 15 residues. Germline assignment: CDR1 SNHLY and CDR2 FYNNEI. The CDR3 sequence is CASTGTSGRTDTQYF. CDR3 sequence (DNA): TGTGCCAGCACTGGGACTAGCGGCCGCACAGATACGCAGTATTTT.

The J gene is TRBJ2-7, the V gene TRBV5-1, with TRBD1 as a possible D gene (5 bases). Germline CDR1 SGHRS, CDR2 YFSETQ. Trimming left V 4 bases short and J 3 bases short, with 14 bases between. The CDR3 is 14 residues long. CDR3 protein: CASSLDMANYEQYF. In DNA form, the CDR3 reads TGCGCCAGCAGCCTGGACATGGCGAACTACGAGCAGTACTTC.

The J gene is TRBJ2-1, the V gene TRBV5-1; 11 nucleotides match TRBD1. The trim removed 4 bases at V and 8 bases at J, leaving 5 bases unmatched. Germline V gene sequence: CDR1 SGHRS, CDR2 YFSETQ. The CDR3 has 14 residues. CDR3 in amino acids: CASSRTGGRDEQFF. The DNA of the CDR3 is TGCGCCAGCAGCCGGACAGGGGGCAGGGATGAGCAGTTCTTC. Variable domain in full (rest from reference TRBV5-1 and TRBJ2-1): KAGVTQTPRYLIKTRGQQVTLSCSPISGHRSVSWYQQTPGQGLQFLFEYFSETQRNKGNFPGRFSGRQFSNSRSEMNVSTLELGDSALYLCASSRTGGRDEQFFGPGTRLTVL.

V and J are TRBV6-4 and TRBJ1-5, with a possible D match to TRBD1 (5 bases). The V end was cut by 4 bases, the J end by 2 bases, with 12 bases between. The germline gives CDR1 MRHNA, CDR2 SNTAGT. This CDR3 has 15 amino acids. CDR3 amino acids: CASSASGGGNQPQHF. The CDR3 region has the DNA TGTGCCAGCAGTGCCTCGGGGGGTGGCAATCAGCCCCAGCATTTT.

The chain couples TRBV7-2 to TRBJ2-7; D ambiguous. The CDR3 covers 13 residues. V dropped 5 bases and J dropped 2 bases, with 10 bases sitting between them. The germline V gene has CDR1 SGHTA and CDR2 FQGNSA. The CDR3 sequence: CASSLSHTYEQYF. CDR3 nucleotide sequence: TGTGCCAGCAGCCTCAGCCATACCTACGAGCAGTACTTC.

The J gene is TRBJ2-5, the V gene TRBV6-1; possibly TRBD2 for D (5 bases). Trimming removed 5 bases at V and 7 bases at J, with 8 bases between. Germline CDR1 MNHNS, CDR2 SASEGT. The CDR3 has 11 amino acids. The DNA of the CDR3 is TGTGCCAGCAGTTCTGGAGGGACCCAGTACTTC. It codes for CASSSGGTQYF.

The chain is built from TRBV1 and TRBJ2-6; TRBD2 is the table's D call, not checked against the DNA. TRBV1 is reported as a pseudogene. CDR3 length: 17 residues. This CDR3 reads CTSSQDSGRSGANVLTF. CDR3 in DNA: TGCACCAGCAGCCAAGATAGCGGGAGATCAGGGGCCAACGTCCTGACTTTC.

The chain links TRBV10-3 to TRBJ1-3, with a possible D match to TRBD1 (5 bases). Germline CDR1 and CDR2: ENHRY and SYGVKD. The ends were cut back, 3 bases at V and 4 bases at J, with 10 bases in the middle. The CDR3 runs to 14 residues. The CDR3 DNA is TGTGCCATCAGTGAAGGGACGGTAGGAAACACCATATATTTT. Amino acids: CAISEGTVGNTIYF.

This clone has only one observation. The chain joins TRBV2 to TRBJ2-6; D remains unclear. This CDR3 is 16 amino acids long. The germline V and J ends were trimmed by 4 bases and 0 bases, with 10 bases remaining between them. The germline gives CDR1 SNHLY, CDR2 FYNNEI. The DNA for the CDR3 is TGTGCCAGCAGTGTGGGTCGCAGCTCTGGGGCCAACGTCCTGACTTTC. Translating gives CASSVGRSSGANVLTF.

DNA of the CDR3: TGTGCCAGCTCACCAGTCCAAAATGAAAAACTGTTTTTT. Amino acid sequence: CASSPVQNEKLFF. The chain couples TRBV18 to TRBJ1-4; D is unclear. V lost 2 bases and J lost 5, with 6 bases in between. Germline loops: CDR1 KGHSH, CDR2 LQKENI. This CDR3 is 13 amino acids long.